This TCR beta chain was recovered during a study of molecular identifiers for immune sequencing clone quantification. At least ten counts were recorded for this clonotype. TCRdb recomputed calls from the PCR reads with MiXCR, one row per CDR3 protein. Among about 70,000 distinct CDR3 sequences listed, approximately 17% were seen once. Trimming at V came to 4 bases and at J to 3 bases, leaving 6 bases not matched to a gene. This CDR3 spans 14 amino acids. CDR1 MGHRA and CDR2 YSYEKL come from the germline V gene. This clonotype was obtained from a human donor in good health. Some libraries in this study had Jurkat cell RNA spiked in. Sample: naive CD8+ T cells from blood, with Jurkat cell RNA spiked in. The subset here: FACS-sorted CD8+CD4-CCR7+CD45RA+ naive T cells. The chain combines TRBV4-1 with TRBJ2-7; 7 bases agree with TRBD1. CDR3 nucleotides: TGCGCCAGCAGCCCCGGGACAGCTAACTACGAGCAGTACTTC. This gives the protein CASSPGTANYEQYF.